This T cell receptor beta chain was documented in a study of regulatory T cells in long-lasting Graves disease. General study points: The small sample size may have reduced accuracy. Patients whose Graves' disease persisted exhibited lower TCR diversity than those newly diagnosed.

As concerns this clonotype: The target antigen is unknown. One end of the junction does not line up with germline, which may come from a read error.

Arm-PCR of CDR3 regions with iRepertoire HTBI primers generated TCR beta libraries. TCRdb processed the multiplex PCR reads anew with MiXCR; each CDR3 protein has one entry. The profile shows around 420,000 distinct CDR3 sequences, approximately 16% of them singletons. The CDR3 extends over 13 amino acids. Germline V lookup: CDR1 LNHDA, CDR2 SQIVND (reference sequence). The time point was: newly diagnosed GD, antithyroid drugs for less than 3 months. RNA isolated from PBMCs was used to make the TCR library. These data were also reused for a study on T cells in Graves' hyperthyroidism and ophthalmopathy. This second study notes: First-round RT-PCR of the TCR CDR3 relied on the HTBI primer set. The model anticipated ophthalmopathy a median about 7.1 months pre-onset.

The sequence came from a woman between 40 and 55 years old with Graves disease. The specimen comprised peripheral blood mononuclear cells (PBMCs), sampled at new diagnosis, from a patient treated with antithyroid drugs. The chain carries TRBV19 and TRBJ1-1; maybe TRBD1 (6 bases). The CDR3 loop reads CVSTAGAPNEAFF. DNA for the CDR3: TGTGTCAGTACCGCAGGGGCGCCTAATGAAGCTTTCTTT.